These T cell receptor beta chains were read from a single sample in a study of blood T cell repertoires in COVID-19. The protocol was immunoSEQ multiplex PCR, while the TCRdb copy is restricted to in-frame clones and leaves out a portion. In the table there are roughly 170,000 clones, more than 80% of which are singletons. Sample: PBMCs or T cells enriched from blood (not recorded which). These receptors were obtained from a man aged 50-60 years who had recovered from COVID-19. The conserved cysteine and the conserved F or W are not part of the CDR3 here. Each record gives: V gene, CDR3 protein.

TRBV28	ASSLVTSDYNEQF
TRBV30	AWSSRRTGQGWFGYT
TRBV4-2	ASSQSSYKTGDYGYT
TRBV4-3	ASSQDNEVSNEQY
TRBV9	ASSVVGTGGNEQF
TRBV28	ASSPLTGAPGELF
TRBV3-1/TRBV3-2	ASMAGGGYT
TRBV7-2	ASSLQRTAVNEKLF
TRBV28	ASSLLSGSSTEAF
TRBV6-5	ASSVQGETQY
TRBV29-1	SVATGSASPLH
TRBV9	ASSVLGQANTEAF
TRBV12-3/TRBV12-4	ASTLPGGEAF
TRBV5-5	ASSKGLAGADGVAQY
TRBV27	ASSPTASGGVGNEQF
TRBV5-1	ASSLEGQGGTEAF
TRBV6-5	ASRPTGRVGEAF
TRBV6-5	ASSRIQGAYGYT
TRBV5-8	ASSLRTGVLYNEQF
TRBV9	ASSVDPHNEQF
TRBV7-8	ASSQRQGQGRTLSGNTIY
TRBV3-1/TRBV3-2	ASSQAGTGTPNYGYT
TRBV18	ASSPGQLNTEAF